These T cell receptor beta chains were read from a single sample in a study of blood T cell repertoires in COVID-19. Repertoires were generated with immunoSEQ multiplex PCR, while TCRdb's copy carries only in-frame clones and drops some. The sample holds approximately 290,000 clones, around 89% seen once. Sample: peripheral blood. These TCRs come from a man aged 25-45 years with acute or convalescent COVID-19. The CDR3 runs from the conserved cysteine through the conserved F or W. A D gene is named only where the DNA matches it firmly. Rows give clone size only sometimes, using once, few, many, or a class for an expanded clone.

TRBD1 - TRBJ1-5 TRBV27 CASSTYGTANNQPQHF TGTGCCAGCAGTACCTACGGGACAGCAAACAATCAGCCCCAGCATTTT
TRBD2 - TRBJ2-7 TRBV5-1 CASSFSGRDEQYF TGCGCCAGCAGCTTTAGCGGGAGAGACGAGCAGTACTTC
TRBD1 - TRBJ1-2 TRBV6-6 CASSYRQGHGYTF TGTGCCAGCAGTTACAGACAGGGCCATGGCTACACCTTC
TRBD2 - TRBJ2-2 TRBV19 CASSILAGGTGELFF TGTGCCAGTAGTATCCTAGCGGGAGGTACCGGGGAGCTGTTTTTT
- - TRBJ2-7 TRBV14 CASRQQGSYEQYF TGTGCCAGCAGACAGCAGGGGAGCTACGAGCAGTACTTC
- - TRBJ2-7 TRBV5-1 CASSFVFETGLSF TGCGCCAGCAGCTTTGTGTTTGAGACGGGACTCTCCTTC
- - TRBJ2-1 TRBV3-1/TRBV3-2 CASSQGQPGLFF TGTGCCAGCAGCCAAGGGCAGCCGGGTTTGTTCTTC
- - TRBJ2-1 TRBV10-2 CASSEFLREKFF TGCGCCAGCAGTGAATTTCTTCGGGAAAAGTTCTTC
TRBD1 - TRBJ2-7 TRBV28 CASSSSGQGVTYEQYF TGTGCCAGCAGTTCCTCCGGACAGGGAGTCACCTACGAGCAGTACTTC
- once TRBJ1-1 TRBV4-2 CASSQEAGTEAFF TGTGCCAGCAGCCAAGAGGCAGGCACTGAAGCTTTCTTT
- - TRBJ2-1 TRBV7-3 CASSARQVTDEQFF TGTGCCAGCAGCGCCCGACAGGTTACGGATGAGCAGTTCTTC
- - TRBJ2-3 TRBV7-2 CASSSLGRGQQYF TGTGCCAGCAGCTCCCTAGGTAGGGGCCAGCAGTATTTT
TRBD1 - TRBJ2-7 TRBV5-1 CASSLVGQGPYEQYF TGCGCCAGCAGCTTGGTGGGACAGGGCCCCTACGAGCAGTACTTC
- - TRBJ2-6 TRBV28 CASSLIGHGTGANVLTF TGTGCCAGCAGTTTAATCGGACATGGAACTGGGGCCAACGTCCTGACTTTC
- - TRBJ2-7 TRBV6-1 CASSEDWTYYEQYF TGTGCCAGCAGTGAAGATTGGACATACTACGAGCAGTACTTC
- once TRBJ1-2 TRBV24-1 CATSDRDTNGYTF TGTGCCACCAGTGACCGGGACACTAATGGCTACACCTTC
TRBD1 - TRBJ1-3 TRBV11-2 CASSFLQGTLGNTIYF TGTGCCAGCAGCTTCCTACAGGGGACTCTTGGAAACACCATATATTTT
- - TRBJ1-1 TRBV5-6 CASSPPQGGTEAFF TGTGCCAGCAGCCCCCCACAGGGTGGCACTGAAGCTTTCTTT
TRBD1 - TRBJ1-6 TRBV30 CAWMGAGTENSPLHF TGTGCCTGGATGGGGGCCGGGACAGAGAATTCACCCCTCCACTTT
- - TRBJ2-2 TRBV28 CAIQVRGYTGELFF TGTGCCATTCAAGTTCGGGGGTACACCGGGGAGCTGTTTTTT
- - TRBJ1-2 TRBV5-5 CASRVIGANYGYTF TGTGCCAGCAGGGTCATAGGAGCTAACTATGGCTACACCTTC
- - TRBJ2-2 TRBV15 CATSSPGSKGFRGANTGELFF TGTGCCACCAGCTCACCGGGGAGTAAGGGTTTCCGGGGGGCTAACACCGGGGAGCTGTTTTTT
- once TRBJ2-3 TRBV19 CASSHMAGTTDTQYF TGTGCCAGTAGTCATATGGCGGGGACCACAGATACGCAGTATTTT
TRBD1 - TRBJ1-3 TRBV5-1 CAGSLDGQGNGNTIYF TGCGCCGGCAGCTTGGATGGACAGGGGAATGGAAACACCATATATTTT
TRBD1 - TRBJ1-1 TRBV6-5 CASKSPEGASEAFF TGTGCCAGCAAGTCGCCTGAGGGGGCCTCTGAAGCTTTCTTT
TRBD1 few TRBJ1-4 TRBV18 CASSPNPGTGSEKLFF TGTGCCAGCTCACCAAATCCCGGGACAGGGAGTGAAAAACTGTTTTTT
- - TRBJ2-7 TRBV6-5 CATTSRNSYEQYF TGTGCCACCACCTCGAGGAACTCCTACGAGCAGTACTTC
- - TRBJ1-3 TRBV28 CASSLITVRSTGNTIYF TGTGCCAGCAGTTTAATTACGGTTCGGAGTACTGGAAACACCATATATTTT
TRBD1 - TRBJ1-1 TRBV28 CASSLWTGENTEAFF TGTGCCAGCAGCCTCTGGACAGGGGAGAACACTGAAGCTTTCTTT
- - TRBJ1-1 TRBV7-2 CASSLYQLNTEAFF TGTGCCAGCAGCTTATACCAGTTGAACACTGAAGCTTTCTTT
- - TRBJ1-3 TRBV27 CASSPFGRDYGNTIYF TGTGCCAGCAGTCCCTTCGGGAGGGATTATGGAAACACCATATATTTT
- - TRBJ2-7 TRBV19 CASSMARGLEQYF TGTGCCAGTAGTATGGCACGGGGTCTCGAGCAGTACTTC
TRBD1 - TRBJ2-3 TRBV18 CASARDRADTQYF TGTGCCAGCGCCCGGGACAGGGCAGATACGCAGTATTTT
TRBD1 - TRBJ1-4 TRBV5-1 CASRDRVNEKLFF TGCGCCAGCAGGGACAGGGTTAATGAAAAACTGTTTTTT
TRBD1 - TRBJ2-7 TRBV5-1 CASSLGLGQGTYEQYF TGCGCCAGCAGCTTGGGTCTGGGACAGGGGACCTACGAGCAGTACTTC
TRBD1 - TRBJ1-1 TRBV23-1 CASSQGQGLNTEAFF TGCGCCAGCAGTCAAGGACAGGGATTGAACACTGAAGCTTTCTTT
TRBD1 - TRBJ2-7 TRBV28 CASSSRTGVSVEQYF TGTGCCAGCAGTTCGAGGACAGGGGTATCGGTTGAGCAGTACTTC
- - TRBJ1-1 TRBV29-1 CSVVGRRNTEAFF TGCAGCGTTGTAGGCCGGAGGAACACTGAAGCTTTCTTT
- - TRBJ2-1 TRBV20-1 CSAGASSEQFF TGCAGTGCGGGCGCTAGCAGTGAGCAGTTCTTC
TRBD1 - TRBJ2-7 TRBV19 CATTRQGTYEQYF TGTGCCACCACTAGACAGGGGACCTACGAGCAGTACTTC
TRBD1 - TRBJ2-7 TRBV10-2 CASSEVYRGDSEQYF TGCGCCAGCAGTGAAGTCTACAGGGGCGACAGCGAGCAGTACTTC
- once TRBJ1-4 TRBV6-5 CASSYLVSNRGEKLFF TGTGCCAGCAGTTACTTAGTCTCCAACAGAGGGGAAAAACTGTTTTTT
TRBD2 few TRBJ2-7 TRBV5-1 CASSLASGGPYEQYF TGCGCCAGCAGCTTGGCTAGCGGGGGGCCCTACGAGCAGTACTTC
- - TRBJ1-6 TRBV25-1 CASSERGNSPLHF TGTGCCAGCAGTGAACGGGGGAATTCACCCCTCCACTTT
- - TRBJ1-1 TRBV28 CASSFAGVTEAFF TGTGCCAGCAGTTTCGCGGGGGTCACTGAAGCTTTCTTT
TRBD1 - TRBJ1-5 TRBV7-9 CASSLGRGHHQPQHF TGTGCCAGCAGCTTAGGCAGGGGGCATCATCAGCCCCAGCATTTT
TRBD1 - TRBJ1-5 TRBV28 CASTTDRGSNQPQHF TGTGCCAGCACTACGGACAGGGGATCTAATCAGCCCCAGCATTTT
- - TRBJ2-7 TRBV6-5 CASRGTAFPSYEQYF TGTGCCAGCAGAGGTACAGCATTCCCCTCCTACGAGCAGTACTTC
- - TRBJ2-7 TRBV4-1 CASSQVGGGRKYEQYF TGCGCCAGCAGCCAAGTAGGGGGGGGGCGGAAATACGAGCAGTACTTC
TRBD2 - TRBJ2-5 TRBV3-1/TRBV3-2 CASSQVAGGPETQYF TGTGCCAGCAGCCAGGTAGCGGGGGGCCCAGAGACCCAGTACTTC
- - TRBJ1-2 TRBV28 CASVATGWVYGYTF TGTGCCAGCGTCGCTACAGGGTGGGTTTATGGCTACACCTTC
TRBD2 - TRBJ2-1 TRBV19 CASTGRLAGGNEQFF TGTGCCAGTACGGGAAGACTAGCGGGAGGTAATGAGCAGTTCTTC
TRBD2 - TRBJ2-3 TRBV2 CASRYEAGAGDTQYF TGTGCCAGCAGGTACGAAGCGGGAGCTGGAGATACGCAGTATTTT
TRBD1 few TRBJ2-5 TRBV7-7 CASSLGQGANRETQYF TGTGCTAGCAGCTTGGGACAGGGGGCGAATAGGGAGACCCAGTACTTC
- - TRBJ1-3 TRBV30 CAWSTGSLSGNTIYF TGTGCCTGGAGTACCGGTTCCCTGAGTGGAAACACCATATATTTT
- - TRBJ1-5 TRBV30 CAWSVRREQPQHF TGTGCCTGGAGTGTTCGAAGGGAGCAGCCCCAGCATTTT
TRBD1 - TRBJ1-1 TRBV2 CASTNPQGWTEAFF TGTGCCAGCACAAATCCACAGGGGTGGACTGAAGCTTTCTTT
- - TRBJ1-2 TRBV14 CASSQALIFSGHNYGYTF TGTGCCAGCAGCCAAGCCCTTATTTTCTCGGGACACAACTATGGCTACACCTTC